This T cell receptor (beta chain) is drawn from a study of lung T cells in sarcoidosis with Löfgren's syndrome (dated by TCRdb to 2017 to 2019). Notes on the research overall: Sarcoidosis was characterized as a granulomatous disease that mainly affects the lungs and features an accumulation of CD4+ T cells in bronchoalveolar lavage fluid. The repertoire analyses concentrated on Lofgren's syndrome patients.

Results and caveats for the whole study, not just this receptor: Recognition of a sarcoidosis-associated antigen was merely suggested, with the antigen itself still putative and unidentified. In alphabeta pairing analysis, TRAV12-1 preferentially paired with TRBV2, and these paired TCRs showed CDR3 homology. Compared with control subjects, Lofgren's syndrome patients reportedly showed the greatest expansion in the V gene segments TRAV12-1 and TRBV2. TRAV12-1 and TRBV2 CDR3 motifs were reported to be shared among multiple Löfgren's syndrome patients, suggesting public CD4+ TCR repertoires.

The instrument given in TCRdb is Illumina MiSeq. Using fastp trimming at Q25 and MiXCR clonotype assembly, TCRdb reanalyzed the public sequencing data and kept in-frame beta chains. Rows are unified per CDR3 protein, each entry keeping the most common DNA and genes. Across this sample there are 15,000 to 20,000 distinct CDR3 sequences, with about 22% seen only once. Together, the top ten hold roughly 4.3% of the sample. This clonotype was picked up many times. It has no known antigen specificity. Base quality data are lacking; no much larger clone is found one base away. V trim: 5 bases; J trim: 7 bases; unmatched bases: 8. The CDR3, cysteine through phenylalanine, is 15 amino acids long. CDR3 DNA is the only sequence kept; it has 45 bases, read in frame from the first base. According to the germline V gene, CDR1 reads SGHTA and CDR2 reads FQGNSA.

The sequence joins TRBV7-2 to TRBJ1-6; 7 junctional bases match TRBD1. Sequencing used CD4+ T cells from PBMCs. The sequence was obtained from a human donor with sarcoidosis (Löfgren's syndrome or another form), or a control subject (not recorded which). CDR3 reads: CASSSRQGRNSPLHF. The nucleotide sequence reads as follows: TGTGCCAGCAGCAGTAGACAGGGAAGGAATTCACCCCTCCACTTT.